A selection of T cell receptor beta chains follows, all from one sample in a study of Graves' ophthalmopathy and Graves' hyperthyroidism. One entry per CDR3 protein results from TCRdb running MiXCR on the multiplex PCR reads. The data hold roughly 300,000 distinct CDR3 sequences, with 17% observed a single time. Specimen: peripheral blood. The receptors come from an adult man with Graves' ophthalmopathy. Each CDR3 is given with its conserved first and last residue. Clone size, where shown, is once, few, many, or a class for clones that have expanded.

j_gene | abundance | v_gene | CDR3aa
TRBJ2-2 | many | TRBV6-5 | CATIDRGLAGELFF
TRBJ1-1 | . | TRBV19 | CASSILPMNTEAFF
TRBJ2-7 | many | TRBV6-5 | CASSYGGGFYEQYF
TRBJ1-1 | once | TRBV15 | CATSGGMANTEAFF
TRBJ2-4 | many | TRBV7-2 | CASSLAGWEKGDF
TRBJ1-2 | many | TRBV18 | CASGKDNLYGYTF
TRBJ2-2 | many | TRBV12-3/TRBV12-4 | CASSFQGWPGELFF
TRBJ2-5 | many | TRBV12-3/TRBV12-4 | CASSINQETQYF
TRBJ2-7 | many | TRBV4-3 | CASSQDGGGRDEQYF
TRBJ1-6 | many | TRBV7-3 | CASSSTPRGQGPLHF
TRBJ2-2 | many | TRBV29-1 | CSARGRGAPMGTGELFF
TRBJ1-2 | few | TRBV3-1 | CASSQDLAGLFGYTF
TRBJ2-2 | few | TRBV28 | CASSLWTGDGGTGELFF
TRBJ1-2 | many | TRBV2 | CASSEVVTANYGYTF
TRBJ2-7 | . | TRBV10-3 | CAISASASYEQYF
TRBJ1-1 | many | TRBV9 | CASSDKPGQITEAFF
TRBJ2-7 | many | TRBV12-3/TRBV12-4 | CASSSRQGSYEQYF
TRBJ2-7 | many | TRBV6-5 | CASSLGLADYEQYF
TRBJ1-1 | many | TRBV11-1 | CASSPGRVQGIAEAFF
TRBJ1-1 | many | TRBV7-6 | CASSMLGEMNTEAFF
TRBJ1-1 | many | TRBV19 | CASTPGLNTEAFF
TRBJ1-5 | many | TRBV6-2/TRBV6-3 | CASSSGHRNQPQHF
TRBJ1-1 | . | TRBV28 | CASREPGQGAFQAFF
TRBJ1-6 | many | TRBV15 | CATSRDRGPDSPLHF
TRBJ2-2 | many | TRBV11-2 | CASSFDGLARAGELFF
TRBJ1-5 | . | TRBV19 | CASKTRQGNYSNQPQHF
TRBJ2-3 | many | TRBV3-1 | CASSQAGTDTDTQYF
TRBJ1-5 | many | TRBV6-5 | CASQSDRGPQPQHF
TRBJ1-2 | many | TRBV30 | CAWSVQALAPTGYTF
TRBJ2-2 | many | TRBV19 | CASIPGHHRFTGELFF
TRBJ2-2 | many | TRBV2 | CASSPALGSPGELFF
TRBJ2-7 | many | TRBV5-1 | CASSSTGTRIDEQYF
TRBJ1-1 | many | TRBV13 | CASRLRDSELNTEAFF
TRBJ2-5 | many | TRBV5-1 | CASSLVIAGEQETQYF
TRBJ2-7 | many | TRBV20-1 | CSVFPGEQYF
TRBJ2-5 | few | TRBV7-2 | CASSPRTSGQLLYF
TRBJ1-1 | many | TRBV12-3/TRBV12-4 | CASSGTGGYTEAFF
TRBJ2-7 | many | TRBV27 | CASRGDSSYEQYF
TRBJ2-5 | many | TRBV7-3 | CASSLAGGAQETQYF
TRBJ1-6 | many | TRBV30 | CAWSGDTDNSPLHF
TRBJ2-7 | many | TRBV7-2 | CASSLRQGLEQYF
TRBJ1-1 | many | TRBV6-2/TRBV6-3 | CASTPGAWNTEAFF
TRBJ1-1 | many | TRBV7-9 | CASSLYDTAAEAFF